What follows are 17 T cell receptor beta chains derived from one specimen sequenced in a study of blood T cell repertoires in COVID-19. Profiled with immunoSEQ multiplex PCR; TCRdb holds only in-frame clones, not every one. Among hundreds of thousands of clones listed, 88% were seen once. The sequencing input was peripheral blood. The source is a woman in her 70s with COVID-19, enrolled during active disease.

The J gene is TRBJ1-5, the V gene TRBV4-2; D is ambiguous. V was trimmed by 3 bases and J by 5 bases, leaving 14 bases between them. Germline CDR1 and CDR2: LGHNA and YNFKEQ. The CDR3 length is 15 residues. CDR3 sequence (DNA): TGTGCCAGCAGCCAGAGAATGGTAGCCCATCAGCCCCAGCATTTT. Its translation: CASSQRMVAHQPQHF.

V gene TRBV7-2 combines with J gene TRBJ2-1; TRBD2 matches 13 bases. This CDR3 has 17 residues. The trim removed 5 bases at V and 9 bases at J, leaving 13 bases unmatched. The germline CDR1 and CDR2 sequences are SGHTA and FQGNSA. The CDR3 bases are TGTGCCAGCAGCCTACTCGTCACTAGCGGGGGGGCCTCTGAGCAGTTCTTC. This gives the protein CASSLLVTSGGASEQFF.

V is TRBV5-4 and J is TRBJ2-6; D gene uncertain. The V and J ends lost 0 bases and 0 bases respectively, with 10 bases between them. Germline values: CDR1 SGHNT, CDR2 YYREEE (reference sequence). The CDR3 has 17 amino acids. CDR3 sequence (DNA): TGTGCCAGCAGCTTGGCGGCAGGCAGCTCTGGGGCCAACGTCCTGACTTTC. Translating it yields CASSLAAGSSGANVLTF.

This clone was found once. V and J are TRBV6-4 and TRBJ1-4; D might be TRBD1 (5 bases). The CDR3 is made up of 13 amino acids. V lost 5 bases and J lost 5, with 9 bases in between. Germline-derived CDR1 and CDR2 are MRHNA and SNTAGT. This chain's CDR3 is CASSIRTNEKLFF. CDR3 coding DNA: TGTGCCAGCAGTATAAGGACAAATGAAAAACTGTTTTTT.

J is TRBJ1-4 and V is TRBV12-3 or TRBV12-4; TRBD1 matches at 7 bases. Trimming cost V 6 bases and J 4 bases; bases outside gene matches: 2. This CDR3 comprises 13 residues. The CDR3 nucleotides are TGTGCCAGCAGAGGACAGGTTAATGAAAAACTGTTTTTT. As protein: CASRGQVNEKLFF.

The chain employs TRBV15 and TRBJ2-1; TRBD1 matches at 7 bases. The CDR3 is made up of 15 amino acids. Germline CDR1 is LNHNV and CDR2 is YYDKDF (reference sequence). V lost 2 bases, J lost 3 bases, and 4 bases stayed unmatched. The chain's CDR3 is CATSRSGQSYNEQFF. The CDR3, as DNA: TGTGCCACCAGCAGATCGGGACAGAGCTACAATGAGCAGTTCTTC.

DNA of the CDR3: TGTGCCAGCAGGACAGTTAGCAATCAGCCCCAGCATTTT. Translation gives CASRTVSNQPQHF. The rearrangement joins TRBV2 to TRBJ1-5, with D possibly being TRBD1 (5 bases). Trimming shortened V by 6 bases and J by 0 bases, and 6 bases separated the two germline ends. The CDR3 length is 13 residues. CDR1 SNHLY and CDR2 FYNNEI come from the germline V gene.

The gene calls are TRBV6-1 and TRBJ2-5, with a weak D call TRBD2 (5 bases). The germline V and J ends were trimmed by 2 bases and 1 base, with 11 bases remaining between them. The germline gives CDR1 MNHNS, CDR2 SASEGT. The CDR3 totals 15 residues. In DNA, the CDR3 is TGTGCCAGCAGTGAAAACTACGGGGTCCAAGAGACCCAGTACTTC. The encoded protein is CASSENYGVQETQYF.

The chain carries TRBV27 and TRBJ2-7, with a possible D match to TRBD1 (6 bases). In germline, CDR1 is MNHEY, CDR2 SMNVEV (reference sequence). This CDR3 has 14 amino acids. Trimming cost V 5 bases and J 4 bases, with 15 bases left between them. CDR3 DNA: TGTGCCAGCAGTGCTTCCGGGACACCATACGAGCAGTACTTC. It yields the protein CASSASGTPYEQYF.

In its sample, this clone was seen once. V gene TRBV5-6 combines with J gene TRBJ1-1, with D tentatively TRBD1 (5 bases). Per the germline V gene, CDR1 is SGHDT and CDR2 is YYEEEE. The CDR3 consists of 14 residues. V lost 6 bases and J 1 base, leaving 13 bases between the germline ends. The CDR3 protein is CASTLGGGNTEAFF. DNA of the CDR3: TGTGCCAGCACCCTCGGGGGGGGGAACACTGAAGCTTTCTTT.

This chain joins TRBV15 and TRBJ2-7; 10 positions agree with TRBD1. J gave up 5 bases and V 3 bases, and 7 bases lay outside the gene matches. Per the germline V gene, CDR1 is LNHNV and CDR2 is YYDKDF (reference sequence). The CDR3 covers 15 residues. In DNA, the CDR3 is TGTGCCACCAGCAGTTTTGGGACAGGGGCCGACGAGCAGTACTTC. Its protein is CATSSFGTGADEQYF.

V and J are TRBV7-9 and TRBJ2-7; D might be TRBD2 (6 bases). Trimming cost V 5 bases and J 3 bases, with 17 bases left between them. Germline assignment: CDR1 SEHNR and CDR2 FQNEAQ (reference sequence). The CDR3 is 15 residues long. This CDR3 reads CASSHRDFKLYEQYF. The CDR3 DNA is TGTGCCAGCAGCCACCGGGACTTCAAGCTCTACGAGCAGTACTTC.

The chain is built from TRBV28 and TRBJ2-5; D not resolved. The CDR3 loop spans 14 amino acids. Trimming shortened V by 3 bases and J by 7 bases, and 15 bases separated the two germline ends. Germline CDR1 and CDR2: MDHEN and SYDVKM. Here the CDR3 reads CASSFFSSLGTQYF. CDR3 sequence (DNA): TGTGCCAGCAGTTTTTTTAGCAGCCTGGGGACCCAGTACTTC.

The chain employs TRBV9 and TRBJ2-5, with a tentative D call TRBD2 (6 bases). Deletions cut 4 bases from V and 2 bases from J, with 12 bases between. From germline, CDR1 is SGDLS and CDR2 YYNGEE. This CDR3 spans 14 amino acids. This chain's CDR3 is CASSSAGGQETQYF. CDR3 in DNA: TGTGCCAGCAGCTCCGCCGGGGGACAAGAGACCCAGTACTTC.

The CDR3 DNA sequence: TGTGCCAGCTCACTAACGATTAGCGGGGCTAGCACAGATACGCAGTATTTT. It encodes CASSLTISGASTDTQYF. The chain carries TRBV18 and TRBJ2-3, with 8 bases fitting TRBD2. The CDR3 has 17 residues. With V trimmed by 4 bases and J by 0 bases, 9 bases remained unmatched. CDR1 and CDR2 from the germline V gene are KGHSH and LQKENI.

This clone was seen a few times. This chain joins TRBV11-2 and TRBJ2-3; 7 bases are a match to TRBD2. Germline V gene lookup returns CDR1 SGHAT and CDR2 FQNNGV. Germline trimming cut 0 bases from V and 13 bases from J; bases unmatched to any gene: 7. This CDR3 spans 13 amino acids. This CDR3 is CASSLESSGGKYF. The CDR3 nucleotides are TGTGCCAGCAGCTTAGAATCTAGCGGAGGGAAGTATTTT.

The gene calls are TRBV28 and TRBJ2-7; 9 bases align to TRBD1. Germline-derived CDR1 and CDR2 are MDHEN and SYDVKM. Unmatched junction bases numbered 4, after V lost 8 bases and J lost 2 bases. This CDR3 comprises 13 residues. The CDR3 nucleotides are TGTGCCAGCGGTACAGGGGGCGCCTACGAGCAGTACTTC. It translates to CASGTGGAYEQYF. The whole variable domain, remainder taken from reference TRBV28 and TRBJ2-7, is DVKVTQSSRYLVKRTGEKVFLECVQDMDHENMFWYRQDPGLGLRLIYFSYDVKMKEKGDIPEGYSVSREKKERFSLILESASTNQTSMYLCASGTGGAYEQYFGPGTRLTVT.